This T cell receptor beta chain was sequenced for a study of early T cells in non-severe SARS-CoV-2 infection. Across the whole study: Unsorted whole blood bulk RNA was sequenced, with unpaired chains. Broader study findings: VDJdb-based annotation leaned toward anti-spike CD8 responses and missed private and CD4 specificities.

Germline CDR1 reads SEHNR; CDR2 reads FQNEAQ (reference sequence). V was cut by 8 bases and J by 7 bases, with 22 bases left in between. The CDR3 totals 15 residues. Each single cDNA molecule received a unique molecular identifier. TCRdb re-derived calls from the 5' RACE reads in MiXCR, one entry per CDR3 protein. This table has roughly 75,000 distinct CDR3 sequences, more than 10% appearing once. This clonotype occurred a few times. Its target is unknown. Source material: whole blood. This TCR was sampled from an adult who was a healthcare worker with PCR-confirmed SARS-CoV-2 infection or an uninfected control (not recorded which). The chain recombines TRBV7-9 with TRBJ2-3, with TRBD2 as a possible D gene (6 bases). This CDR3 is CASLSLRLDTNTQYF. Here the CDR3 DNA reads TGTGCCAGCCTCTCCTTGAGACTAGATACCAATACGCAGTATTTT.